One T cell receptor (beta chain) is described in this entry. Its antigen is unknown. Germline CDR1 and CDR2: MNHNS and SASEGT. Trimming took 9 bases from V and 7 from J; bases not matched to a gene: 4. This CDR3 contains 12 residues. These data belong to a study of OX40 agonist ivuxolimab in advanced cancers. Study summary: An anti-OX40 (CD134) antibody with agonistic activity, ivuxolimab, was administered to patients. In this trial design, patients received ivuxolimab intravenously at 0.01 to 10 mg/kg every 2 weeks. Partial responses were achieved by three patients, of whom one had hepatocellular carcinoma and two had cutaneous melanoma. Broader study findings: At 0.1 to 3.0 mg/kg, clonal expansion of CD4+ and CD8+ blood T cells had occurred by week 6.

Profiled with immunoSEQ multiplex PCR; TCRdb holds only in-frame clones, not every one. The sample records approximately 44,000 clones, about 90% being singletons. Material: CD4+ or CD8+ T cells sorted from blood, obtained in a trial of the OX40 agonist ivuxolimab. The chain recombines TRBV6-1 with TRBJ1-5, with 9 bases matching TRBD1. This receptor was identified in an adult with an advanced solid tumor such as melanoma, head and neck, liver or kidney cancer. DNA of the CDR3: TGTGCCAGTCGGACAGGGGCACAGCCCCAGCATTTT. It is translated as CASRTGAQPQHF.